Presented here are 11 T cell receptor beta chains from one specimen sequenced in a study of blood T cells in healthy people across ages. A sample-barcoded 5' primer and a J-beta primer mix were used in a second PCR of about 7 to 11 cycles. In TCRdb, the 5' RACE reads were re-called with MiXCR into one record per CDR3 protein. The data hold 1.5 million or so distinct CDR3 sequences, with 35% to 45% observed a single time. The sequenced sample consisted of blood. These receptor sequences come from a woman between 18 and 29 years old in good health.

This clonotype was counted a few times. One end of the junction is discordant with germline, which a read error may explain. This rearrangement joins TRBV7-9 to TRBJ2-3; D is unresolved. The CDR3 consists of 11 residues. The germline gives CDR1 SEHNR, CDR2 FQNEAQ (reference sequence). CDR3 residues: CASSLEGPQYF. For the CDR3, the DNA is TGCGCCAGCAGCTTGGAAGGCCCGCAGTATTTT.

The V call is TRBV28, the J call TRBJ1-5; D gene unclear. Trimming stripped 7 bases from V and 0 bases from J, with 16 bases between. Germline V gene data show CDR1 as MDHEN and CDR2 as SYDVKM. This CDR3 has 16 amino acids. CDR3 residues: CASTPARRYSNQPQHF. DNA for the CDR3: TGTGCCAGCACCCCAGCGCGGCGTTATAGCAATCAGCCCCAGCATTTT.

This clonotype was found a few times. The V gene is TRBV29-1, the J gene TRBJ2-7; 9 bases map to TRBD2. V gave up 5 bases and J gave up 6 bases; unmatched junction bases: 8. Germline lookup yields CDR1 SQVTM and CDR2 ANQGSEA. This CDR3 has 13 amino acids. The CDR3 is CSVLGLAGAEQYF. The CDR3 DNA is TGCAGCGTTCTGGGGTTAGCGGGAGCCGAGCAGTACTTC.

Here the CDR3 DNA reads TGTGCCAGCAGTTACTCCAATTTGGGGGACGAGCAGTACTTC. Amino acids: CASSYSNLGDEQYF. The chain links TRBV6-5 to TRBJ2-7; D might be TRBD1 or TRBD2, each matching 5 bases. The CDR3 runs 14 residues. Germline V CDR1 and CDR2: MNHEY, SVGAGI. The V and J ends lost 0 bases and 5 bases respectively, with 11 bases between them.

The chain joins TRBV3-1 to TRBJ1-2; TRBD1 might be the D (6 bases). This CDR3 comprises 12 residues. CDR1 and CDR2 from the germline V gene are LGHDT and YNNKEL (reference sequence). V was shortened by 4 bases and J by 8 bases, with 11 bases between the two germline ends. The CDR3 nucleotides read TGTGCCAGCAGCCTGTTCGGGACAGGCTACACCTTC. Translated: CASSLFGTGYTF.

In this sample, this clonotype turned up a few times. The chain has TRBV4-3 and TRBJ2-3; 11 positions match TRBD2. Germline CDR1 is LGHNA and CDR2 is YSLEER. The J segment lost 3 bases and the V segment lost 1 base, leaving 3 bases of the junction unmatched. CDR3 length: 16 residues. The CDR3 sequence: CASSQAPSGRTDTQYF. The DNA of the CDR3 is TGCGCCAGCAGCCAAGCCCCTAGCGGGAGGACAGATACGCAGTATTTT.

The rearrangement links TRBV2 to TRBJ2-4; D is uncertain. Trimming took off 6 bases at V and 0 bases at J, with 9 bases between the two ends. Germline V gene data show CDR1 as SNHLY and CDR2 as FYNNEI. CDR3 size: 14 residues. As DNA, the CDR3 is TGTGCCAGCAGAGATACAGAAGCCAAAAACATTCAGTACTTC. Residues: CASRDTEAKNIQYF.

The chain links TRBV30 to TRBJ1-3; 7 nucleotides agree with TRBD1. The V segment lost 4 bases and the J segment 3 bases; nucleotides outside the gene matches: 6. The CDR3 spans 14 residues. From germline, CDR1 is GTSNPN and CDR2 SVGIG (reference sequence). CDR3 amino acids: CAWTSTGDGNTIYF. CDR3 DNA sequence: TGTGCCTGGACCTCCACAGGGGATGGAAACACCATATATTTT.

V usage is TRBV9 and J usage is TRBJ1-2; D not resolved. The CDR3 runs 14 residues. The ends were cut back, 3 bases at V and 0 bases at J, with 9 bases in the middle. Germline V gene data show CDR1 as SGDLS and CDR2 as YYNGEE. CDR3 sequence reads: CASSDRWANYGYTF. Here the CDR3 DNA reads TGTGCCAGCAGCGATCGGTGGGCTAACTATGGCTACACCTTC.

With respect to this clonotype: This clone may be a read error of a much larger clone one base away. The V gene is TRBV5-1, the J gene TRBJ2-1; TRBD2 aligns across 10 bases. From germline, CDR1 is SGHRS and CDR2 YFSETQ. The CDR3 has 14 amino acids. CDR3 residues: CAGSSSGGRNEQFF. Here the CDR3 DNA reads TGCGCCGGCAGCTCTAGCGGGGGCAGAAATGAGCAGTTCTTC.

The CDR3 protein is CASSLEGWKQYF. In nucleotides, the CDR3 is TGTGCCAGCAGCTTAGAAGGATGGAAGCAGTACTTC. The chain employs TRBV7-8 and TRBJ2-5; D is unclear. The CDR3 totals 12 residues. CDR1 is SGHVS and CDR2 is FQNEAQ in the germline V gene. V gave up 1 base and J gave up 11 bases, with 11 bases separating them.